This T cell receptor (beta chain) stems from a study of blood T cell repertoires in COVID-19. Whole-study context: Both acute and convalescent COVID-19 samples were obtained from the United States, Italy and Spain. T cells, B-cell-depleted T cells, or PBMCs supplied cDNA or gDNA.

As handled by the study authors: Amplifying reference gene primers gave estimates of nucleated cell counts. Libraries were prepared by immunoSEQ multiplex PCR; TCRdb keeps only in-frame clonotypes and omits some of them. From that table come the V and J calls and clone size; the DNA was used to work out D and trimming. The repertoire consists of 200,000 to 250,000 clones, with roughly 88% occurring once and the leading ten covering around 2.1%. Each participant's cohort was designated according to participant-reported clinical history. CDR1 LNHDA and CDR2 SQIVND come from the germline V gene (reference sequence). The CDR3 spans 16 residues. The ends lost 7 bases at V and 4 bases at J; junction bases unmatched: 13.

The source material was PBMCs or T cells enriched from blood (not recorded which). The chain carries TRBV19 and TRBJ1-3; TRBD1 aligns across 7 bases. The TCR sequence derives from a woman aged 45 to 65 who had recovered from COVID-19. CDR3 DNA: TGTGCCAGTATCGCCTGGCAGGGGGACGGAGGAAACACCATATATTTT. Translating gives CASIAWQGDGGNTIYF.